A selection of T cell receptor beta chains follows, all from one sample in a study of spatial heterogeneity in lung cancer. TCRdb recomputed calls from the 5' RACE reads with MiXCR, one row per CDR3 protein. This sample yields around 48,000 distinct CDR3 sequences, of which roughly 5.7% are seen a single time; 11% belongs to the top ten. The material sequenced was PBMCs, taken at surgery. The source of these receptors is a male donor with early-stage non-small cell lung cancer. The CDR3 runs from the conserved cysteine through the conserved F or W. A D gene is named only where the DNA matches it firmly. Clone size is shown for a subset of rows, as once, few, many or a class of expanded clone.

many	TRBJ2-7	TRBV29-1	TRBD2	CSGLAGSYEQYF	TGCAGCGGACTAGCGGGATCCTACGAGCAGTACTTC
many	TRBJ2-1	TRBV30	.	CAWSKGTYNEQFF	TGTGCCTGGAGTAAGGGGACCTACAATGAGCAGTTCTTC
many	TRBJ2-1	TRBV9	TRBD2	CASSVRASGTSSYNEQFF	TGTGCCAGCAGCGTACGGGCTAGCGGGACGAGCTCCTACAATGAGCAGTTCTTC
many	TRBJ2-7	TRBV6-2/TRBV6-3	TRBD2	CASSYSGNQHEQYF	TGTGCCAGCAGTTATAGCGGGAATCAACACGAGCAGTACTTC
many	TRBJ2-5	TRBV18	.	CASSPFQGETQYF	TGTGCCAGCTCACCCTTCCAGGGAGAGACCCAGTACTTC
many	TRBJ2-7	TRBV6-6	TRBD2	CASSRTSGYEQYF	TGTGCCAGCAGCCGGACTAGCGGTTACGAGCAGTACTTC
.	TRBJ2-7	TRBV6-2/TRBV6-3	TRBD2	CASSYSIFSGRSEQYF	TGTGCCAGCAGTTACTCGATCTTTAGCGGGAGGAGCGAGCAGTACTTC
many	TRBJ1-3	TRBV7-2	.	CASSLLLSSGNTIYF	TGTGCCAGCAGCTTATTATTGAGCTCTGGAAACACCATATATTTT
many	TRBJ2-5	TRBV20-1	TRBD2	CSAGLAGGQETQYF	TGCAGTGCTGGACTAGCGGGAGGCCAAGAGACCCAGTACTTC
many	TRBJ1-5	TRBV24-1	.	CATSDSGSRQPQHF	TGTGCCACCAGTGATTCCGGGTCGCGGCAGCCCCAGCATTTT
few	TRBJ2-3	TRBV3-1	.	CASSRRHTDTQYF	TGTGCCAGCAGCCGTAGGCACACAGATACGCAGTATTTT
.	TRBJ1-4	TRBV7-9	.	CASSSGTSTNEKLFF	TGTGCCAGCAGCTCTGGGACCTCAACTAATGAAAAACTGTTTTTT
many	TRBJ2-1	TRBV5-1	TRBD2	CASSPGLAKNEQFF	TGCGCCAGCAGCCCGGGACTAGCAAAGAATGAGCAGTTCTTC
many	TRBJ2-3	TRBV7-8	TRBD2	CASSPRVAGVRTDTQYF	TGTGCCAGCAGCCCCCGGGTAGCGGGAGTCCGTACAGATACGCAGTATTTT
many	TRBJ2-7	TRBV12-3/TRBV12-4	.	CASRTSAEYEQYF	TGTGCCAGCAGGACTTCCGCGGAATACGAGCAGTACTTC
many	TRBJ1-2	TRBV28	.	CASSLGQNYGYTF	TGTGCCAGCAGTTTAGGGCAGAACTATGGCTACACCTTC
few	TRBJ2-3	TRBV3-1	.	CASSHSEDTQYF	TGTGCCAGCAGCCATTCTGAAGATACGCAGTATTTT
few	TRBJ2-1	TRBV7-9	.	CASSLATVDRYNEQFF	TGTGCCAGCAGTTTAGCGACAGTCGACCGTTACAATGAGCAGTTCTTC
few	TRBJ2-1	TRBV5-1	TRBD2	CASSSSVTSGRWTYNEQFF	TGCGCCAGCAGCTCAAGCGTTACTAGCGGGAGATGGACCTACAATGAGCAGTTCTTC
many	TRBJ2-7	TRBV2	TRBD1	CASSGDRSKYF	TGTGCCAGCAGTGGGGACAGGAGCAAGTACTTC
many	TRBJ2-1	TRBV28	TRBD2	CASRPSGLYNEQFF	TGTGCCAGCAGGCCTAGCGGCTTATACAATGAGCAGTTCTTC
many	TRBJ1-4	TRBV28	.	CASTPPGSVEKLFF	TGTGCCAGCACGCCGCCGGGATCAGTTGAAAAACTGTTTTTT
many	TRBJ2-5	TRBV30	TRBD2	CAWNRISGRETQYF	TGTGCCTGGAACCGAATTAGCGGGAGAGAGACCCAGTACTTC
many	TRBJ2-4	TRBV5-8	TRBD1	CASSWGQGDIQYF	TGTGCCAGCAGCTGGGGACAGGGTGACATTCAGTACTTC
many	TRBJ1-1	TRBV2	TRBD1	CASSAWGQGRTYGFAEAFF	TGTGCCAGCAGTGCCTGGGGACAGGGACGAACTTATGGGTTCGCTGAAGCTTTCTTT
.	TRBJ2-1	TRBV19	TRBD2	CASRERGLYNEQFF	TGTGCCAGTAGGGAGCGGGGCCTATACAATGAGCAGTTCTTC
many	TRBJ2-6	TRBV12-3/TRBV12-4	.	CASRLGGGTGANVLTF	TGTGCCAGCAGACTAGGGGGGGGCACCGGGGCCAACGTCCTGACTTTC
many	TRBJ1-1	TRBV7-9	.	CASILATDTEAFF	TGTGCCAGCATATTGGCGACGGACACTGAAGCTTTCTTT
.	TRBJ2-1	TRBV5-1	.	CASSLGANEQFF	TGCGCCAGCAGCTTGGGGGCCAATGAGCAGTTCTTC
many	TRBJ2-7	TRBV3-1	.	CASSQDRGVAYEQYF	TGTGCCAGCAGCCAAGATCGGGGAGTGGCCTACGAGCAGTACTTC
many	TRBJ1-1	TRBV7-2	TRBD1	CASSPREGANTEAFF	TGTGCCAGCAGCCCCCGGGAGGGGGCGAACACTGAAGCTTTCTTT
many	TRBJ2-1	TRBV20-1	.	CSATASHEQFF	TGCAGTGCGACCGCTAGTCATGAGCAGTTCTTC
many	TRBJ2-6	TRBV28	.	CASTSGVFFSGANVLTF	TGTGCCAGCACCTCAGGGGTCTTCTTCTCTGGGGCCAACGTCCTGACTTTC
many	TRBJ2-7	TRBV6-2/TRBV6-3	.	CASGERGPYEQYF	TGTGCCAGCGGAGAGAGGGGACCCTACGAGCAGTACTTC
many	TRBJ1-5	TRBV24-1	TRBD1	CATSDSTGGVEPQHF	TGTGCCACCAGTGACTCAACAGGGGGTGTCGAGCCCCAGCATTTT
many	TRBJ2-3	TRBV5-1	TRBD2	CASSLLLGGRTDTQYF	TGCGCCAGCAGCCTACTCCTCGGCGGGAGGACAGATACGCAGTATTTT